This TCR beta chain was retrieved from a study of lymphopenia after photon versus proton radiotherapy (dated by TCRdb to between 2019 and 2020). Notes on the research overall: In patients with gastrointestinal tumors who developed high-grade lymphopenia, the study compared the immunological effects of photon radiation therapy with those of proton radiation therapy. The approximately 20 patients in the cohort had gastrointestinal tumors, were treated with either photon or proton therapy, and subsequently developed lymphopenia. The goal of the study was to characterize the differences between the two radiation modalities in how they affect the immune system. General findings and caveats noted by the study authors: After the lymphocyte count nadir, repertoires from photon-treated patients showed oligoclonal expansion, particularly of CD8+ Temra cells, and this expansion drove the decline in diversity. Across the cohort, an inverse correlation was found between a larger post-nadir drop in TCR diversity and overall survival time among patients who died. During treatment, patients who received proton therapy stayed relatively stable, whereas patients who received photon therapy lost naive T cells and TCR diversity and gained effector/memory populations. The survival association was examined only in patients who died, and the authors described better survival with proton therapy as a possibility, not as a demonstrated result.

Libraries were prepared through the immunoSEQ multiplex PCR assay. Alongside multiparametric flow cytometry, deep sequencing of rearranged TCR beta loci was used to profile the T cell repertoires. This is the immuneACCESS table as TCRdb keeps it, with only in-frame sequences that have V and J called. A part of the clones is gone; compared with another copy, unresolved V genes explain less than half, and the rest is unexplained. For this sample the table gives tens of thousands of clones, of which 75% to 90% were detected only once. 11% of the sample is taken by the ten largest. Trimming leaves V shorter by 0 bases and J shorter by 3 bases, with the junction holding 5 bases beyond the gene matches. The CDR3 sequence holds 15 residues, the cysteine and phenylalanine included. The kept DNA is CDR3 alone, 45 bases in frame from the first base. CDR1 is given as SGHRS and CDR2 as YFSETQ, both from the germline V gene.

This clone was recorded only once. The antigen it recognizes is unknown. No base-level quality is on record; no much larger clone is a single base apart. The clonotype originates from an elderly man with esophageal cancer. Specimen: peripheral blood, collected from a patient treated with proton-based radiotherapy. The chain employs TRBV5-1 and TRBJ1-1; TRBD1 fits 7 bases in the junction. In nucleotides, the sequence is TGCGCCAGCAGCTTGGGTGGGACAGAGGACACTGAAGCTTTCTTT. Translated, it gives CASSLGGTEDTEAFF.